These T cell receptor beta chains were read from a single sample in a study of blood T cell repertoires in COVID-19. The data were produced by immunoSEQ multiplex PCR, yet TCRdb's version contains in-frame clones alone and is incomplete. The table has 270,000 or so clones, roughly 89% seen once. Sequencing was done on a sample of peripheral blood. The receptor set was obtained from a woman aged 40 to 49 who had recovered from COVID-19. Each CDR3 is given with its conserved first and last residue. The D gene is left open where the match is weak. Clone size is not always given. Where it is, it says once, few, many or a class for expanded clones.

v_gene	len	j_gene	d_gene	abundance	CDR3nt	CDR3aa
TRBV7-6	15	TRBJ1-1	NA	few	TGTGCCAGCAGCTCCGGGATCCCCTTGCACACTGAAGCTTTCTTT	CASSSGIPLHTEAFF
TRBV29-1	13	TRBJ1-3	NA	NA	TGCAGCGTTGTTGGAGGGACCGGAAACACCATATATTTT	CSVVGGTGNTIYF
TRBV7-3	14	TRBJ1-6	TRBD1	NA	TGTGCCAGCAGCGGGACAGTGAATAATTCACCCCTCCACTTT	CASSGTVNNSPLHF
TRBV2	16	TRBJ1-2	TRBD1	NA	TGTGCCAGCAGTCAATACAGGACAGGAAATCAGTATGGCTACACCTTC	CASSQYRTGNQYGYTF
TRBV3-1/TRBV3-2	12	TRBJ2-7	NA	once	TGTGCCAGCAGCCAAGCGGACTTAGAGCAGTACTTC	CASSQADLEQYF
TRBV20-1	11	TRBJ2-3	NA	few	TGCAGTGCTGGGAGGAGAGATACGCAGTATTTT	CSAGRRDTQYF
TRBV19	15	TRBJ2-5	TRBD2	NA	TGTGCCAGTAGCGCTGCGGGGGGGCCGTTTCAGACCCAGTACTTC	CASSAAGGPFQTQYF
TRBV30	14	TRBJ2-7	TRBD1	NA	TGTGCCGGCGATTCGGGACAGGACTCCTACGAGCAGTACTTC	CAGDSGQDSYEQYF
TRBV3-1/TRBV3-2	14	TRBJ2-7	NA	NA	TGTGCCAGCAGCCAAGCCGGGGGGCTCTACGAGCAGTACTTC	CASSQAGGLYEQYF
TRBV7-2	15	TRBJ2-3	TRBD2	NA	TGTGCCAGCAGACATAGAGGACTAGACACAGATACGCAGTATTTT	CASRHRGLDTDTQYF
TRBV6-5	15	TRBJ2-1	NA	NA	TGTGCCAGCAGTTATTTCGGGAGCTCCTACAATGAGCAGTTCTTC	CASSYFGSSYNEQFF
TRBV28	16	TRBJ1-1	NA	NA	TGTGCCAGCAGTCTAAAACAGGGTCGTTTGGACACTGAAGCTTTCTTT	CASSLKQGRLDTEAFF
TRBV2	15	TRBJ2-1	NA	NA	TGTGCCAGCAGTGAAGTCAGCGGACCCTACAATGAGCAGTTCTTC	CASSEVSGPYNEQFF
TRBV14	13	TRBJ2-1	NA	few	TGTGCCAGCAGCTTGTCCTACGGTAATGAGCAGTTCTTC	CASSLSYGNEQFF
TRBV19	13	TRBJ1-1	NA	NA	TGTGCCAGTAGTATCCGAGAGGTCACTGAAGCTTTCTTT	CASSIREVTEAFF
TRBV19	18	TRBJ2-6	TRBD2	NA	TGTGCCAGTAGTTTCCGCGGGGGGACCATCTCTGGGGCCAACGTCCTGACTTTC	CASSFRGGTISGANVLTF
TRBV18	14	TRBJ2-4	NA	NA	TGTGCCAGCTCACCAGAAGCGGGTGAGAGCATTCAGTACTTC	CASSPEAGESIQYF
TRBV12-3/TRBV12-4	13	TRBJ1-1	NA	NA	TGTGCCAGCACCCTCCCCGCGATCACTGAAGCTTTCTTT	CASTLPAITEAFF
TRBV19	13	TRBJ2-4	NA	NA	TGTGCCGCCTCACAGGGAGCCAAAAACATTCAGTACTTC	CAASQGAKNIQYF
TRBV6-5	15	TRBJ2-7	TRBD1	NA	TGTGCCAGCAGTCTGACAGGGGCGATATCCTACGAGCAGTACTTC	CASSLTGAISYEQYF
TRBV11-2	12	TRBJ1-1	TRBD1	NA	TGTGCCAGCAGCTCAGGGGGCACTGAAGCTTTCTTT	CASSSGGTEAFF
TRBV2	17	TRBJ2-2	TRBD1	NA	TGTGCCAGCACGAGTTCGTTCCCGGGACAGGGGCCCGGGGAGCTGTTTTTT	CASTSSFPGQGPGELFF
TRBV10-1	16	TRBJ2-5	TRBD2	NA	TGCGCCAGCAGTGAGGATAGCGGGGGGGCCCAAGAGACCCAGTACTTC	CASSEDSGGAQETQYF
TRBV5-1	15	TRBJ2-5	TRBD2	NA	TGCGCCAGCAGCTCCCTAGCGGGTTCTAGGGAGACCCAGTACTTC	CASSSLAGSRETQYF
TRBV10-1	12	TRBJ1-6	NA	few	TGCGCCAGCAGTGAGTCGAGATCACCCCTCCACTTT	CASSESRSPLHF
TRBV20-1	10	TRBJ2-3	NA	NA	TGCAGTGCTAGCCGAGATACGCAGTATTTT	CSASRDTQYF
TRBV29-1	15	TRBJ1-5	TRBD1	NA	TGCAGCGTCAAGGGAGGGACAGGGGACAATCAGCCCCAGCATTTT	CSVKGGTGDNQPQHF
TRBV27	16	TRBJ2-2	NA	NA	TGTGCCAGCAGTTTGTCCAGCGGCGCGAACACCGGGGAGCTGTTTTTT	CASSLSSGANTGELFF
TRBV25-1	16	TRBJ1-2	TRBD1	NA	TGTGCCAGCAGTGACCCTCGTTCCGGGACAGCTAACGGCTACACCTTC	CASSDPRSGTANGYTF
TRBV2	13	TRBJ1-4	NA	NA	TGTGCCAGCATACAGGACCTTAATGAAAAACTGTTTTTT	CASIQDLNEKLFF
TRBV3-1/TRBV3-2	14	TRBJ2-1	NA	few	TGTGCCAGCGTAAAACAGGGCAACAACAATGAGCAGTTCTTC	CASVKQGNNNEQFF
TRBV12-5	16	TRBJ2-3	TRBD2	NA	TGTGCTAGTGGTTTGCCTGGCGGGGGGGCCACAGATACGCAGTATTTT	CASGLPGGGATDTQYF
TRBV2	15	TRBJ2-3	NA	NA	TGTGCCAGCAGTGAGCGGACAGCGAGCACAGATACGCAGTATTTT	CASSERTASTDTQYF
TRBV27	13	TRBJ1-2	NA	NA	TGTGCCAGCAGTTCGGTTCCTCGAACCGGCTACACCTTC	CASSSVPRTGYTF
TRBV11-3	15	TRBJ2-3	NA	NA	TGTGCCAGCAGCCTTCATGCGGAGCCCTCAGATACGCAGTATTTT	CASSLHAEPSDTQYF
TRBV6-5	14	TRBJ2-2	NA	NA	TGTGCCAGCACCGGCGGGTTAAACACCGGGGAGCTGTTTTTT	CASTGGLNTGELFF
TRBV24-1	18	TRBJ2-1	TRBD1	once	TGTGCCACCAGTGCTGCGGACAGGGACAAATTCTCCTACAATGAGCAGTTCTTC	CATSAADRDKFSYNEQFF
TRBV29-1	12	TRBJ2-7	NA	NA	TGCGCAACTCGGACCCCCTCGGGGGAGCAGTACTTC	CATRTPSGEQYF
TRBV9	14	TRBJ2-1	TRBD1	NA	TGTGCCAGCAGCCAAACGGGACAGTACAATGAGCAGTTCTTC	CASSQTGQYNEQFF
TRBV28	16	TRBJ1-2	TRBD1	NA	TGTGCCAGCAGTTTAGGGGACAGGGGAACGGTGGGAGGCTACACCTTC	CASSLGDRGTVGGYTF
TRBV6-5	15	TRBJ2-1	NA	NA	TGTGCCAGCAGTTACAGGTCCCGGGGATTAAATGAGCAGTTCTTC	CASSYRSRGLNEQFF
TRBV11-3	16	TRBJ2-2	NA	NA	TGTGCCAGCAGCTTAGATGGTAGTCAGGTCCCCGGGGAGCTGTTTTTT	CASSLDGSQVPGELFF
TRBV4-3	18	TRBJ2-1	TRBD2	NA	TGCGCCAGCAGCCAAGATCCGGGACTAGCGGGGCCCTACAATGAGCAGTTCTTC	CASSQDPGLAGPYNEQFF